Included here is one TCR beta chain sequence, with context. This sample is part of a study of T-cell reconstitution after alpha-beta-depleted transplantation in children. Unique molecular identifiers were used to barcode this TCRbeta library. MiXCR was run by TCRdb on the PCR reads, yielding one entry per CDR3 protein. The table includes approximately 640,000 distinct CDR3 sequences, about 15% detected once. Unmatched junction bases numbered 10, after V lost 1 base and J lost 5 bases. The CDR3 totals 15 residues. Germline V gives CDR1 DFQATT, CDR2 SNEGSKA (reference sequence). V is TRBV20-1 and J is TRBJ2-5; 7 bases line up with TRBD1. The specimen comprised PBMCs from the stem cell graft donor, sampled from the stem cell graft. The TCR sequence derives from a human donor who donated a stem cell graft to a child with acute myeloid leukemia. In DNA form, the CDR3 reads TGCAGTGCTAGAGCGCCAGGGGGAATTATGGAGACCCAGTACTTC. Translating gives CSARAPGGIMETQYF.